Described below is a single T cell receptor (beta chain) sequence and its context. As yet, its antigen is unknown. This may be a read error, as it is one base from a much larger clone. Healthy Caucasian individuals from Russia aged roughly 6 to 95 were enrolled as donors. It was around 10 milliliters of peripheral blood that were drawn from each donor. Total RNA extraction produced at least 5 micrograms (per sample) for the study. The sample comes from a study of blood T cells in healthy people across ages. The CDR3 has 13 amino acids. Per the germline V gene, CDR1 is DFQATT and CDR2 is SNEGSKA (reference sequence). With V trimmed by 5 bases and J by 8 bases, 4 bases remained unmatched. PCR was performed a second time for about 7 to 11 cycles using a sample-barcoded 5' primer and a J-beta primer mix. In TCRdb, the 5' RACE reads were re-called with MiXCR into one record per CDR3 protein. The repertoire consists of about 780,000 distinct CDR3 sequences, with 55% to 65% occurring once and the leading ten covering roughly 25%.

General study findings and limits: Donor CMV status, an unknown factor, possibly confounded changes in expanded clonotypes.

The rearrangement joins TRBV20-1 to TRBJ2-6, with TRBD1 matching over 9 bases. Sequencing was carried out using blood. The TCR originated in a man aged 30 to 45 in good health. The CDR3 DNA is TGCAGTGCTTCAGGGACAGGGACCAACGTCCTGACTTTC. Protein product: CSASGTGTNVLTF.